These 31 T cell receptor beta chains originate from one sample sequenced in a study of cytomegalovirus exposure and HLA in healthy donors. PCR used 60 Vbeta primers and 13 Jbeta primers. Clones were read by immunoSEQ multiplex PCR, and TCRdb kept only the in-frame ones, dropping some. This repertoire shows about 130,000 clones, 81% found once; its top ten account for 3% to 4%. The specimen was PBMCs. All receptors derive from a man younger than 30 in good health and CMV-seropositive.

The V call is TRBV19, the J call TRBJ1-1; the match to TRBD1 covers 10 bases. The CDR3 contains 17 residues. The V and J ends lost 1 base and 5 bases, in that order; junction bases with no gene match: 10. CDR1 LNHDA and CDR2 SQIVND come from the germline V gene (reference sequence). This CDR3 is CASSIGGQGLSGTEAFF. Written as DNA, the CDR3 is TGTGCCAGTAGTATAGGGGGACAGGGGCTATCAGGAACTGAAGCTTTCTTT.

The chain couples TRBV7-6 to TRBJ2-1, with 7 bases aligning to TRBD2. V lost 3 bases and J lost 5; bases outside the gene matches: 7. The CDR3 consists of 15 residues. Germline lookup yields CDR1 SGHVS and CDR2 FNYEAQ. The CDR3 reads CASSLGGFFDNEQFF. Here the CDR3 DNA reads TGTGCCAGCAGCTTGGGGGGGTTCTTCGACAATGAGCAGTTCTTC.

This chain uses TRBV7-2 with TRBJ2-7, with 12 positions matching TRBD2. Unmatched junction bases numbered 6, after V lost 1 base and J lost 5 bases. This CDR3 is 16 amino acids long. Germline lookup yields CDR1 SGHTA and CDR2 FQGNSA. The DNA for the CDR3 is TGTGCCAGCAGCTTAGAACAGACTAGCGGGAGCCACGAGCAGTACTTC. The encoded protein is CASSLEQTSGSHEQYF.

The rearrangement links TRBV7-9 to TRBJ2-3, with 9 nucleotides matching TRBD2. Trimming removed 3 bases from V and 2 bases from J; junction bases left unmatched: 12. The CDR3 has 18 residues. CDR1 and CDR2 (germline): SEHNR, FQNEAQ (reference sequence). CDR3 DNA: TGTGCCAGCAGCTTTTTGCGGGAGGGCAGTTCAAACACAGATACGCAGTATTTT. This sequence encodes CASSFLREGSSNTDTQYF.

This clone was observed a handful of times. The chain couples TRBV7-9 to TRBJ1-3; D not resolved. The V gene lost 2 bases and the J gene lost 0 bases, with 11 bases spanning the gap. Per germline, CDR1 SEHNR and CDR2 FQNEAQ (reference sequence). The CDR3 runs to 16 residues. The CDR3 DNA is TGTGCCAGCAGCTTACTAGAGGAGAACTCTGGAAACACCATATATTTT. Translation: CASSLLEENSGNTIYF.

The chain has TRBV19 and TRBJ2-2; 9 nucleotides match TRBD2. CDR3 length: 15 residues. Germline CDR1 is LNHDA and CDR2 is SQIVND (reference sequence). With 5 bases clipped from V and 8 bases from J, the junction kept 9 bases outside the gene matches. CDR3 protein: CASSFLAGPGGELFF. The CDR3 coding sequence is TGTGCCAGTAGTTTTCTAGCGGGGCCGGGTGGGGAGCTGTTTTTT.

The chain is built from TRBV10-2 and TRBJ1-2; the match to TRBD1 covers 7 bases. The CDR3 has 17 amino acids. In germline, CDR1 is WSHSY, CDR2 SAAADI. Trimming at V came to 2 bases and at J to 7 bases, leaving 16 bases not matched to a gene. In DNA, the CDR3 is TGCGCCAGCAGTGAGCCGACTTCGACAGGGATTGCGGGTGGCTACACCTTC. It is translated as CASSEPTSTGIAGGYTF.

This sequence joins TRBV5-1 and TRBJ2-7; 7 bases match TRBD2. The CDR3 runs 15 residues. The V and J ends lost 6 bases and 6 bases, in that order; junction bases with no gene match: 15. Germline V gives CDR1 SGHRS, CDR2 YFSETQ. In DNA form, the CDR3 reads TGCGCCAGCAACCCAATCGGACTAGATGGGGCCGAGCAGTACTTC. Protein: CASNPIGLDGAEQYF.

V is TRBV27 and J is TRBJ2-1, with TRBD2 identical over 7 bases. CDR1 and CDR2 from the germline V gene are MNHEY and SMNVEV (reference sequence). The trim removed 4 bases at V and 4 bases at J, leaving 4 bases unmatched. The CDR3 is 14 amino acids. The CDR3, as DNA: TGTGCCAGCAGTTACGGGGGGTTTTACAATGAGCAGTTCTTC. Its translation: CASSYGGFYNEQFF.

The rearrangement joins TRBV30 to TRBJ1-1; 9 bases are a match to TRBD1. The CDR3 has 19 amino acids. CDR1 is GTSNPN and CDR2 is SVGIG in the germline V gene (reference sequence). J lost 4 bases, V lost 4 bases, and 22 bases had no gene match. The CDR3 loop reads CAWNRPGGQGIIGTTEAFF. The CDR3 nucleotides are TGTGCCTGGAATCGTCCCGGGGGACAGGGTATAATAGGGACCACTGAAGCTTTCTTT.

In its sample, this clone was seen a few times. The V and J genes are TRBV7-8 and TRBJ2-7; 9 positions agree with TRBD2. The CDR3 sequence is 15 residues long. Germline loops: CDR1 SGHVS, CDR2 FQNEAQ. The trim removed 2 bases at V and 2 bases at J, leaving 4 bases unmatched. The chain's CDR3 is CASSLSGRKTYEQYF. The CDR3 DNA is TGTGCCAGCAGCTTAAGCGGGAGGAAAACCTACGAGCAGTACTTC.

In its sample, this clone was seen once. This chain joins TRBV7-9 and TRBJ1-1, with TRBD1 matching over 9 bases. V shed 3 bases and J 5 bases; nucleotides not matched to a gene: 7. Germline CDR1 reads SEHNR; CDR2 reads FQNEAQ (reference sequence). There are 15 residues in the CDR3. The CDR3 DNA follows: TGTGCCAGCAGCTTGGGTACAGGGGGCAAAACTGAAGCTTTCTTT. Its protein product is CASSLGTGGKTEAFF. The full variable domain, with the rest looked up from reference TRBV7-9 and TRBJ1-1, is DTGVSQNPRHKITKRGQNVTFRCDPISEHNRLYWYRQTLGQGPEFLTYFQNEAQLEKSRLLSDRFSAERPKGSFSTLEIQRTEQGDSAMYLCASSLGTGGKTEAFFGQGTRLTVV.

This chain joins TRBV5-1 and TRBJ2-7, with D perhaps matching TRBD1 (5 bases). Germline CDR1 SGHRS, CDR2 YFSETQ. This CDR3 contains 14 residues. Deletions cut 0 bases from V and 1 base from J, with 8 bases between. The CDR3 coding sequence is TGCGCCAGCAGCTTGGACACAGGTTCCTACGAGCAGTACTTC. Protein product: CASSLDTGSYEQYF.

This clone came up a few times. The chain links TRBV2 to TRBJ1-2, with 8 bases matching TRBD1. CDR3 length equals 14 residues. The germline CDR1 and CDR2 sequences are SNHLY and FYNNEI. Germline trimming cut 8 bases from V and 5 bases from J; bases unmatched to any gene: 10. For the CDR3, the DNA is TGTGCCAGCGCGCCGGGACAGGCTTTTTATGGCTACACCTTC. This sequence encodes CASAPGQAFYGYTF.

In regard to this clone: Within the sample, other DNA sequences also encode this same CDR3. The chain carries TRBV30 and TRBJ1-1; D remains unclear. Trimming took 0 bases from V and 1 from J, leaving 6 bases between them. The CDR3 length is 13 residues. Germline V CDR1 and CDR2: GTSNPN, SVGIG (reference sequence). The CDR3 DNA is TGTGCCTGGAGTGTGCGGGGGAACACTGAAGCTTTCTTT. The encoded protein is CAWSVRGNTEAFF.

The chain couples TRBV2 to TRBJ1-2, with TRBD1 as a possible D gene (6 bases). V was clipped by 6 bases and J by 8 bases, with 25 bases between them. CDR3 length: 16 residues. Germline V lookup: CDR1 SNHLY, CDR2 FYNNEI. CDR3 protein: CASRVRGHTPGEGYTF. The DNA of the CDR3 is TGTGCCAGCAGGGTCAGGGGACACACTCCAGGCGAGGGCTACACCTTC.

This chain links TRBV6-5 with TRBJ1-1; tentatively, D is TRBD1 (5 bases). CDR3 length equals 15 residues. Germline V gene data show CDR1 as MNHEY and CDR2 as SVGAGI. V was pared by 6 bases and J by 1 base, with 15 bases between. CDR3 residues: CASSPPGGSNTEAFF. The CDR3 bases are TGTGCCAGCAGCCCCCCTGGGGGGTCGAACACTGAAGCTTTCTTT.

The chain uses TRBV7-2 and TRBJ2-7; 10 bases are a match to TRBD2. The CDR3 extends over 16 amino acids. Per the germline V gene, CDR1 is SGHTA and CDR2 is FQGNSA. J lost 6 bases, V lost 8 bases, and 16 bases had no gene match. The CDR3 DNA sequence: TGTGCCAGCGGAGGGGGGGTAGCGGGAGGTTTGGTCGAGCAGTACTTC. Translated: CASGGGVAGGLVEQYF.

V usage is TRBV6-1 and J usage is TRBJ2-1; 9 nucleotides match TRBD1. V lost 6 bases, J lost 1 base, and 1 base stayed unmatched. This CDR3 contains 14 residues. CDR1 and CDR2 from the germline V gene are MNHNS and SASEGT. The CDR3 nucleotides are TGTGCCAGCAGGGGGACAGGGTCCTACAATGAGCAGTTCTTC. This encodes CASRGTGSYNEQFF.

This sequence joins TRBV27 and TRBJ1-2, with D unclear. The CDR3 runs 14 residues. V was shortened by 5 bases and J by 7 bases, with 17 bases between the two germline ends. CDR1 is MNHEY, CDR2 SMNVEV, per germline (reference sequence). Written as DNA, the CDR3 is TGTGCCAGCAGTCTCGGAGTAGGCCTTAGTGGCTACACCTTC. This encodes CASSLGVGLSGYTF.

A few counts support this clone. The V gene is TRBV7-2, the J gene TRBJ2-1; 8 bases are a match to TRBD2. The CDR3 has 15 residues. From germline, CDR1 is SGHTA and CDR2 FQGNSA. Germline trimming cut 5 bases from V and 8 bases from J; bases unmatched to any gene: 11. The CDR3 here is CASSPRLALEYEQFF. The CDR3 coding sequence is TGTGCCAGCAGCCCGAGACTAGCGTTGGAGTATGAGCAGTTCTTC. Combining the CDR3 with reference TRBV7-2 and TRBJ2-1 gives the whole variable domain GAGVSQSPSNKVTEKGKDVELRCDPISGHTALYWYRQSLGQGLEFLIYFQGNSAPDKSGLPSDRFSAERTGGSVSTLTIQRTQQEDSAVYLCASSPRLALEYEQFFGPGTRLTVL.

V usage is TRBV7-2 and J usage is TRBJ1-2; weak D call: TRBD1 (5 bases). V gave up 5 bases and J gave up 3 bases, with 10 bases separating them. The CDR3 is 13 amino acids. Germline CDR1 is SGHTA and CDR2 is FQGNSA. The CDR3, as DNA: TGTGCCAGCAGCCCAGAAGGGGACTATGGCTACACCTTC. It codes for CASSPEGDYGYTF.

Only a few counts were recorded for this clone. The rearrangement links TRBV10-1 to TRBJ2-2; D is ambiguous. V gave up 2 bases and J gave up 7 bases, with 5 bases separating them. This CDR3 is built from 12 residues. Germline V gene sequence: CDR1 WNHNN, CDR2 SYGVQD (reference sequence). DNA for the CDR3: TGCGCCAGCAGTGAGGTCCACGGGGAGCTGTTTTTT. It yields the protein CASSEVHGELFF.

The rearrangement links TRBV4-1 to TRBJ2-1; 8 bases line up with TRBD1. The CDR3 consists of 14 residues. From germline, CDR1 is MGHRA and CDR2 YSYEKL. V trimming: 0 bases; J trimming: 7 bases; junction bases outside the gene matches: 2. The CDR3 spells CASSQEQGGNEQFF. CDR3 nucleotide sequence: TGCGCCAGCAGCCAAGAACAGGGGGGAAATGAGCAGTTCTTC.

V gene TRBV30 combines with J gene TRBJ1-3, with D unresolved. Germline lookup yields CDR1 GTSNPN and CDR2 SVGIG (reference sequence). V was pared by 4 bases and J by 1 base, with 8 bases between. This CDR3 is built from 13 residues. The DNA for the CDR3 is TGTGCCTGGACAGAATGGTCTGGAAACACCATATATTTT. Translation gives CAWTEWSGNTIYF.

This clone showed up just once. The chain carries TRBV18 and TRBJ2-7; 7 bases match TRBD1. The junction had 10 bases not matched to a gene; V was cut back by 4 bases and J by 7 bases. Germline CDR1 reads KGHSH; CDR2 reads LQKENI. There are 14 residues in the CDR3. CDR3 DNA: TGTGCCAGCTCACGACAGGGATCCTACGTGGAGCAGTACTTC. The encoded protein is CASSRQGSYVEQYF.

This clone was detected only a few times. The chain links TRBV6-5 to TRBJ2-3; D is perhaps TRBD2 (5 bases). V lost 5 bases and J 6 bases, leaving 12 bases between the germline ends. CDR1 is MNHEY and CDR2 is SVGAGI in the germline V gene. The CDR3 is 13 amino acids. Here the CDR3 reads CASSDPRVDTQYF. The CDR3, as DNA: TGTGCCAGCAGTGACCCGAGGGTGGATACGCAGTATTTT.

The V and J genes are TRBV27 and TRBJ1-5; TRBD1 is a possible D gene (5 bases). In germline, CDR1 is MNHEY, CDR2 SMNVEV (reference sequence). The CDR3 is made up of 14 amino acids. V gave up 5 bases and J gave up 0 bases, with 8 bases separating them. CDR3 coding DNA: TGTGCCAGCAGTGCCACAGGTAGCAATCAGCCCCAGCATTTT. Its translation is CASSATGSNQPQHF.

Judged by abundance, this clone is medium-sized (0.01 to 0.1%). The chain couples TRBV6-4 to TRBJ2-1; 14 nucleotides line up with TRBD2. V gave up 8 bases and J gave up 10 bases; unmatched junction bases: 10. Germline V gene lookup returns CDR1 MRHNA and CDR2 SNTAGT. There are 15 residues in the CDR3. The chain's CDR3 is CASASGTSGGEEQFF. CDR3 nucleotide sequence: TGTGCCAGCGCCTCCGGGACTAGCGGGGGTGAGGAGCAGTTCTTC.

The rearrangement uses TRBV5-1 and TRBJ2-7, with a weak D call TRBD1 (7 bases). In germline, CDR1 is SGHRS, CDR2 YFSETQ. The germline V and J ends were trimmed by 0 bases and 7 bases, with 11 bases remaining between them. The CDR3 spans 13 residues. The CDR3 protein is CASSLAAGGEQYF. DNA of the CDR3: TGCGCCAGCAGCTTGGCTGCAGGGGGGGAGCAGTACTTC.

This chain connects TRBV7-8 to TRBJ2-2; the D is unclear. Germline values: CDR1 SGHVS, CDR2 FQNEAQ. This CDR3 is built from 11 residues. V dropped 5 bases and J dropped 5 bases, with 3 bases sitting between them. CDR3: CASSATGELFF. The CDR3 coding sequence is TGTGCCAGCAGCGCGACCGGGGAGCTGTTTTTT.